The text below deals with one T cell receptor beta chain. In terms of age and location, participants ranged from roughly 18 to 95 years and lived in about two dozen US areas. Within 2 weeks of study entry, exposed participants had contacted a PCR-confirmed or clinician-diagnosed COVID-19 case. The germline V gene has CDR1 SGDLS and CDR2 YYNGEE. The CDR3 runs to 12 residues. V gave up 3 bases and J gave up 9 bases; unmatched junction bases: 3. These data are taken from a study of blood T cell repertoires in COVID-19. On the study more broadly: T cells, B-cell-depleted T cells, or PBMCs provided the cDNA or gDNA that served as material.

The data were produced by immunoSEQ multiplex PCR, yet TCRdb's version contains in-frame clones alone and is incomplete. This sample has about 350,000 clones, with 88% found just once. The sequence was collected from a woman aged 25 to 39 who had been exposed to COVID-19. V gene TRBV9 combines with J gene TRBJ2-1, with TRBD1 identical over 7 bases. The sequenced sample consisted of PBMCs or T cells enriched from blood (not recorded which). Here the CDR3 DNA reads TGTGCCAGCAGCGCGCGACAGGGTGAGCAGTTCTTC. Translated: CASSARQGEQFF. Looking up the rest from reference TRBV9 and TRBJ2-1 gives the full variable domain: DSGVTQTPKHLITATGQRVTLRCSPRSGDLSVYWYQQSLDQGLQFLIQYYNGEERAKGNILERFSAQQFPDLHSELNLSSLELGDSALYFCASSARQGEQFFGPGTRLTVL.